These 16 T cell receptor beta chains were sequenced from one sample in a study of blood T cell repertoires in COVID-19. TCRdb's copy holds only in-frame clones and misses some; the assay was immunoSEQ multiplex PCR. The sample has fewer than 400,000 clones, around nine tenths seen once. The specimen sequenced was PBMCs or T cells enriched from blood (not recorded which). These receptors came from a woman aged 50 to 60 who had recovered from COVID-19.

The J gene is TRBJ2-5, the V gene TRBV3-1 (or the pseudogene TRBV3-2); maybe TRBD2 (6 bases). The ends were cut back, 5 bases at V and 2 bases at J, with 12 bases in the middle. CDR3 size: 14 residues. Germline CDR1 is LGHDT and CDR2 is YNNKEL (reference sequence). The CDR3, as DNA: TGTGCCAGCAGCTCGGGACTCCTTCAAGAGACCCAGTACTTC. Translated, it gives CASSSGLLQETQYF.

The chain is built from TRBV3-1 (or the pseudogene TRBV3-2) and TRBJ1-1; 8 positions agree with TRBD1. The CDR3 totals 16 residues. The J segment lost 0 bases and the V segment lost 1 base, leaving 4 bases of the junction unmatched. CDR1 and CDR2 from the germline V gene are LGHDT and YNNKEL (reference sequence). The CDR3 reads CASSQGTGLLNTEAFF. CDR3 nucleotide sequence: TGTGCCAGCAGCCAAGGGACAGGGCTACTGAACACTGAAGCTTTCTTT.

This chain's CDR3 is CASSQVGVRGETQYF. The CDR3 bases are TGCGCCAGCAGCCAAGTCGGGGTCAGGGGGGAGACCCAGTACTTC. This chain joins TRBV4-1 and TRBJ2-5; 7 bases fit TRBD1. The length of the CDR3 is 15 residues. Per germline, CDR1 MGHRA and CDR2 YSYEKL. V lost 1 base to trimming and J lost 5 bases; unmatched junction nucleotides: 7.

This clone was seen a single time. The rearrangement joins TRBV3-1 (or the pseudogene TRBV3-2) to TRBJ2-1, with 7 bases fitting TRBD2. Germline lookup yields CDR1 LGHDT and CDR2 YNNKEL (reference sequence). CDR3 length equals 15 residues. Trimming removed 0 bases from V and 4 bases from J; junction bases left unmatched: 3. The CDR3 loop is CASSQEAGIYNEQFF. The DNA for the CDR3 is TGTGCCAGCAGCCAAGAAGCGGGGATATACAATGAGCAGTTCTTC.

The genes are TRBV29-1 and TRBJ1-5; D is undetermined. The CDR3 has 14 amino acids. From germline, CDR1 is SQVTM and CDR2 ANQGSEA. The ends were cut back, 4 bases at V and 0 bases at J, with 10 bases in the middle. The CDR3 here is CSVATGNSNQPQHF. The CDR3 coding sequence is TGCAGCGTTGCGACGGGAAATAGCAATCAGCCCCAGCATTTT.

J is TRBJ2-1 and V is TRBV6-2 or TRBV6-3, with 9 nucleotides matching TRBD2. The V and J ends lost 4 bases and 3 bases, in that order; junction bases with no gene match: 4. CDR1 and CDR2 from the germline V gene are MNHEY and SVGEGT. The length of the CDR3 is 15 residues. The DNA for the CDR3 is TGTGCCAGCAGTTTAAGCGGGGGGTACTACAATGAGCAGTTCTTC. As protein: CASSLSGGYYNEQFF.

CDR3 sequence: CASSDGQYDYGYTF. Here the CDR3 DNA reads TGTGCCAGCAGTGATGGACAGTATGACTATGGCTACACCTTC. V usage is TRBV6-2 or TRBV6-3 and J usage is TRBJ1-2; D perhaps matches TRBD1 (6 bases). The CDR3 runs 14 residues. Germline loops: CDR1 MNHEY, CDR2 SVGEGT. The V end lost 5 bases, the J end lost 3 bases, and 13 bases lay between the germline ends.

The table lists this clone with a few counts. The rearrangement links TRBV4-3 to TRBJ1-2, with D tentatively TRBD1 (5 bases). Trimming took 6 bases from V and 8 from J, leaving 19 bases between them. CDR1 and CDR2 (germline): LGHNA, YSLEER. This CDR3 contains 14 residues. Here the CDR3 reads CASSLDSSMLGYTF. The DNA of the CDR3 is TGCGCCAGCAGTCTAGACAGTTCAATGTTGGGCTACACCTTC.

This chain connects TRBV27 to TRBJ1-1; 8 positions match TRBD1. Germline V gene lookup returns CDR1 MNHEY and CDR2 SMNVEV (reference sequence). J was trimmed by 6 bases and V by 2 bases; bases with no gene match: 8. The CDR3 length is 15 residues. The CDR3 nucleotides are TGTGCCAGCAGTTTAACCCGACAGGGGCACTCTGAAGCTTTCTTT. This encodes CASSLTRQGHSEAFF.

V gene TRBV2 combines with J gene TRBJ1-1; D uncertain. CDR3 length: 14 amino acids. V lost 6 bases, J lost 2 bases, and 13 bases lay in between. CDR1 SNHLY and CDR2 FYNNEI come from the germline V gene. In nucleotides, the CDR3 is TGTGCCAGCAGACCAGAGTCGGGAAACACTGAAGCTTTCTTT. Translated, it gives CASRPESGNTEAFF. Complete variable domain (other parts from reference TRBV2 and TRBJ1-1): EPEVTQTPSHQVTQMGQEVILRCVPISNHLYFYWYRQILGQKVEFLVSFYNNEISEKSEIFDDQFSVERPDGSNFTLKIRSTKLEDSAMYFCASRPESGNTEAFFGQGTRLTVV.

The chain uses TRBV4-3 and TRBJ1-4, with a tentative D call TRBD1 (6 bases). V was pared by 0 bases and J by 6 bases, with 11 bases between. This CDR3 has 15 residues. Germline V CDR1 and CDR2: LGHNA, YSLEER. CDR3 DNA: TGCGCCAGCAGCCAAGATGTCAGGGGATATGAAAAACTGTTTTTT. This translates into CASSQDVRGYEKLFF.

CDR3 residues: CAISEFSGTAEAFF. Here the CDR3 DNA reads TGTGCCATCAGTGAATTCTCCGGGACAGCTGAAGCTTTCTTT. The V call is TRBV10-3, the J call TRBJ1-1, with 7 bases matching TRBD1. Germline CDR1 and CDR2: ENHRY and SYGVKD. J gave up 6 bases and V 3 bases, and 7 bases lay outside the gene matches. The CDR3 extends over 14 amino acids.

This clone was seen a single time. This chain joins TRBV6-5 and TRBJ2-3; D is perhaps TRBD2 (5 bases). The CDR3 has 14 amino acids. V was shortened by 6 bases and J by 0 bases, with 10 bases between the two germline ends. From germline, CDR1 is MNHEY and CDR2 SVGAGI. The CDR3 sequence: CASRSGLSTDTQYF. DNA of the CDR3: TGTGCCAGCAGATCTGGACTTAGCACAGATACGCAGTATTTT.

The V call is TRBV3-1 (or the pseudogene TRBV3-2), the J call TRBJ1-3, with 7 bases aligning to TRBD1. Germline assignment: CDR1 LGHDT and CDR2 YNNKEL (reference sequence). V gave up 6 bases and J gave up 3 bases; unmatched junction bases: 2. The CDR3 loop spans 13 amino acids. CDR3 sequence: CASSTGDGNTIYF. The CDR3 DNA reads as TGTGCCAGCAGTACAGGGGATGGAAACACCATATATTTT.

This clone was detected only a few times. This sequence joins TRBV18 and TRBJ1-2, with D uncertain. V was clipped by 3 bases and J by 2 bases, with 7 bases between them. Germline CDR1 and CDR2: KGHSH and LQKENI. The CDR3 is made up of 13 amino acids. CDR3 sequence (DNA): TGTGCCAGCTCACCCGAGTGGAACTATGGCTACACCTTC. Encoded protein: CASSPEWNYGYTF.

The V and J genes are TRBV7-2 and TRBJ1-2, with no clear D. Germline CDR1 is SGHTA and CDR2 is FQGNSA. This CDR3 has 16 amino acids. V lost 0 bases and J lost 8, with 19 bases in between. The CDR3 region has the DNA TGTGCCAGCAGCTTAGCGCGAAGTTGGGCCTCGAGAGGCTACACCTTC. This gives the protein CASSLARSWASRGYTF.